What follows are 28 T cell receptor beta chains derived from one specimen sequenced in a study of shared clonotypes between healthy human individuals. Sequencing was performed with immunoSEQ multiplex PCR; in TCRdb, only in-frame clones are kept and a portion is missing. Of 2 million or so clones listed, 85% to 95% are singletons. The sequenced sample consisted of naive CD4+ T cells sorted from blood. Subset here: CD45RA+ positively selected. The receptors were sampled from a man younger than 35 in good health.

This chain connects TRBV11-2 to TRBJ2-3; 11 bases fit TRBD1. J gave up 6 bases and V 5 bases, and 4 bases lay outside the gene matches. Germline CDR1 reads SGHAT; CDR2 reads FQNNGV. The CDR3 runs 14 residues. The CDR3 region is CASSRTGGWDTQYF. Written as DNA, the CDR3 is TGTGCCAGCAGCAGGACAGGGGGCTGGGATACGCAGTATTTT.

V is TRBV13 and J is TRBJ2-3; D is unclear. The ends were cut back, 6 bases at V and 0 bases at J, with 7 bases in the middle. Per the germline V gene, CDR1 is PRHDT and CDR2 is FYEKMQ (reference sequence). The CDR3 consists of 13 residues. The CDR3 DNA reads as TGTGCCAGCAGTAGGCCGAGCACAGATACGCAGTATTTT. Protein: CASSRPSTDTQYF.

Details on this clone: This same CDR3 is encoded by further DNA sequences in the sample. CDR3 nucleotide sequence: TGCGCCAGCAGCTTGTTTGGGGCAACTAATGAAAAACTGTTTTTT. It encodes CASSLFGATNEKLFF. The V gene is TRBV5-1, the J gene TRBJ1-4; D is unclear. This CDR3 spans 15 amino acids. Germline V gene lookup returns CDR1 SGHRS and CDR2 YFSETQ. V was pared by 1 base and J by 0 bases, with 7 bases between.

The chain links TRBV5-6 to TRBJ2-2; 8 positions match TRBD1. Per the germline V gene, CDR1 is SGHDT and CDR2 is YYEEEE. This CDR3 contains 16 residues. The ends lost 2 bases at V and 5 bases at J; junction bases unmatched: 8. The CDR3 region is CASSFLQGVGTGELFF. The CDR3 nucleotides are TGTGCCAGCAGCTTTCTACAGGGGGTTGGTACCGGGGAGCTGTTTTTT.

The genes are TRBV11-3 and TRBJ2-5; 14 bases fit TRBD2. CDR1 SGHNT and CDR2 YENEEA come from the germline V gene. The CDR3 sequence is 15 residues long. Trimming cost V 5 bases and J 5 bases; bases outside gene matches: 4. CDR3 sequence reads: CASSMGLAGVETQYF. CDR3 DNA: TGTGCCAGCAGCATGGGACTAGCGGGAGTTGAGACCCAGTACTTC.

The rearrangement joins TRBV19 to TRBJ2-3, with D tentatively TRBD2 (6 bases). The CDR3 has 15 amino acids. V was trimmed by 5 bases and J by 2 bases, leaving 14 bases between them. Germline loops: CDR1 LNHDA, CDR2 SQIVND (reference sequence). The CDR3 DNA reads TGTGCCAGTAGTGAGACGGGAGCTTTCACAGATACGCAGTATTTT. This codes for CASSETGAFTDTQYF.

On this clone itself: The sample has other DNA sequences that encode this CDR3 too. V is TRBV27 and J is TRBJ2-2, with no clear D. Germline CDR1 and CDR2: MNHEY and SMNVEV (reference sequence). The CDR3 is 13 amino acids. Trimming removed 6 bases from V and 1 base from J, with 6 bases in between. CDR3 nucleotide sequence: TGTGCCAGCAGCTGGGGGAACACCGGGGAGCTGTTTTTT. Protein product: CASSWGNTGELFF.

V gene TRBV6-6 combines with J gene TRBJ1-1; D is undetermined. CDR3 length equals 14 residues. The germline V gene has CDR1 MNHNY and CDR2 SVGAGI (reference sequence). V was cut by 2 bases and J by 1 base, with 8 bases left in between. This chain's CDR3 is CASSYVGWNTEAFF. CDR3 nucleotide sequence: TGTGCCAGCAGTTACGTGGGGTGGAACACTGAAGCTTTCTTT.

The chain links TRBV18 to TRBJ2-6, with 8 nucleotides matching TRBD1. This CDR3 spans 17 amino acids. The V gene end was trimmed by 5 bases and the J gene end by 0 bases; junction bases not matched to a gene: 6. CDR1 is KGHSH, CDR2 LQKENI, per germline. The CDR3: CASSFGTGDSGANVLTF. Written as DNA, the CDR3 is TGTGCCAGCTCATTCGGGACAGGCGACTCTGGGGCCAACGTCCTGACTTTC.

The V gene is TRBV18, the J gene TRBJ2-3, with 7 bases identical to TRBD1. From germline, CDR1 is KGHSH and CDR2 LQKENI. Trimming cost V 0 bases and J 4 bases; bases outside gene matches: 7. The CDR3 has 16 amino acids. Here the CDR3 DNA reads TGTGCCAGCTCACCACCTAACAAGGGGGCGGCAGATACGCAGTATTTT. Its protein is CASSPPNKGAADTQYF. The whole variable domain, remainder taken from reference TRBV18 and TRBJ2-3, is NAGVMQNPRHLVRRRGQEARLRCSPMKGHSHVYWYRQLPEEGLKFMVYLQKENIIDESGMPKERFSAEFPKEGPSILRIQQVVRGDSAAYFCASSPPNKGAADTQYFGPGTRLTVL.

DNA for the CDR3: TGCGCCAGCAGCCAATTAACCGGGACGGATGGTTATCAGCCCCAGCATTTT. Translated, it gives CASSQLTGTDGYQPQHF. The genes are TRBV4-1 and TRBJ1-5; the D gene is possibly TRBD1 (5 bases). Trimming removed 2 bases from V and 5 bases from J, with 19 bases in between. Germline values: CDR1 MGHRA, CDR2 YSYEKL. The CDR3 is 17 amino acids.

The rearrangement joins TRBV11-3 to TRBJ2-7; 12 bases fit TRBD2. Germline values: CDR1 SGHNT, CDR2 YENEEA. J lost 4 bases, V lost 0 bases, and 1 base had no gene match. The CDR3 covers 15 residues. The CDR3 protein is CASSLDGTSGYEQYF. The CDR3 bases are TGTGCCAGCAGCTTAGACGGGACTAGCGGGTACGAGCAGTACTTC.

The chain employs TRBV30 and TRBJ2-2; 9 positions match TRBD1. CDR3 length: 13 amino acids. The germline CDR1 and CDR2 sequences are GTSNPN and SVGIG (reference sequence). Losses at the gene ends were 3 bases for V and 6 bases for J; bases not matched to a gene: 2. The CDR3 nucleotides are TGTGCCTGGAGACAGGGGGCCGCCGGGGAGCTGTTTTTT. This translates into CAWRQGAAGELFF.

On this clone itself: Possible read error: a much larger clone is one base away. V usage is TRBV14 and J usage is TRBJ1-2; perhaps TRBD1 as D (5 bases). This CDR3 has 13 residues. The germline V gene has CDR1 SGHDN and CDR2 FVKESK. Trimming took 7 bases from V and 6 from J, leaving 15 bases between them. CDR3 sequence: CASNRDSFDGYTF. In DNA form, the CDR3 reads TGTGCCAGCAACCGAGACAGTTTTGATGGCTACACCTTC.

This chain links TRBV5-3 with TRBJ1-5; TRBD1 might be the D (5 bases). TRBV5-3 falls under the ORF class, with uncertain function. The CDR3 contains 14 residues. Trimming removed 0 bases at V and 7 bases at J, with 11 bases between. CDR3 coding DNA: TGTGCCAGAAGCTTGGCAGGGCTCCGCCAGCCCCAGCATTTT. This translates into CARSLAGLRQPQHF.

This rearrangement joins TRBV18 to TRBJ2-5; 7 bases line up with TRBD2. V was clipped by 3 bases and J by 2 bases; unmatched bases: 6. Germline V CDR1 and CDR2: KGHSH, LQKENI. This CDR3 is built from 15 residues. Written as DNA, the CDR3 is TGTGCCAGCTCACCTTTGGGCGGGGGACAAGAGACCCAGTACTTC. Protein sequence: CASSPLGGGQETQYF.

The chain has TRBV7-8 and TRBJ2-5, with D perhaps TRBD2 (7 bases). Looked up from germline, CDR1 is SGHVS and CDR2 is FQNEAQ. The CDR3 totals 15 residues. Trimming removed 2 bases at V and 6 bases at J, with 16 bases between. The CDR3: CASSLLGGGVKTQYF. CDR3 DNA sequence: TGTGCCAGCAGCTTACTAGGGGGAGGGGTTAAGACCCAGTACTTC.

This rearrangement joins TRBV30 to TRBJ1-4, with 8 bases lining up with TRBD1. The trim removed 7 bases at V and 5 bases at J, leaving 3 bases unmatched. Germline V gives CDR1 GTSNPN, CDR2 SVGIG (reference sequence). CDR3 size: 12 residues. CDR3 sequence reads: CALDRGNEKLFF. Written as DNA, the CDR3 is TGTGCCTTAGACAGGGGCAATGAAAAACTGTTTTTT.

This clone was observed a single time. The chain employs TRBV7-9 and TRBJ1-2; D unclear. The CDR3 sequence is 14 residues long. With 5 bases removed from V and 6 bases from J, the gap between germline ends came to 16 bases. The germline gives CDR1 SEHNR, CDR2 FQNEAQ (reference sequence). CDR3 amino acids: CASSPLPDLDGYTF. The CDR3 coding sequence is TGTGCCAGCAGCCCCCTCCCGGACCTCGATGGCTACACCTTC.

This sequence joins TRBV2 and TRBJ2-5; perhaps TRBD1 as D (6 bases). Trimming stripped 5 bases from V and 9 bases from J, with 16 bases between. CDR1 and CDR2 (germline): SNHLY, FYNNEI. This CDR3 comprises 13 residues. The CDR3 DNA sequence: TGTGCCAGCAGTTTGTCGGGGTGGGGGCCCCAGTACTTC. Protein: CASSLSGWGPQYF.

The chain joins TRBV4-3 to TRBJ2-2; D unclear. This CDR3 spans 12 amino acids. V lost 2 bases to trimming and J lost 2 bases, with 0 bases between them. Germline V gene lookup returns CDR1 LGHNA and CDR2 YSLEER. The CDR3 spells CASSQNTGELFF. The CDR3 DNA sequence: TGCGCCAGCAGCCAAAACACCGGGGAGCTGTTTTTT.

This clone was observed once. The CDR3 bases are TGTGCCTGGGGGGCTTCCTACGAGCAGTACTTC. Its protein product is CAWGASYEQYF. This chain joins TRBV30 and TRBJ2-7; maybe TRBD1 (5 bases). The CDR3 is 11 residues long. Germline lookup yields CDR1 GTSNPN and CDR2 SVGIG (reference sequence). V was trimmed by 5 bases and J by 1 base, leaving 6 bases between them.

This clone was counted once. The chain combines TRBV6-5 with TRBJ1-2; TRBD1 might be the D (6 bases). Germline CDR1 is MNHEY and CDR2 is SVGAGI. This CDR3 is built from 15 residues. Trimming removed 6 bases from V and 3 bases from J, with 17 bases in between. The CDR3, as DNA: TGTGCCAGCAGGCCACTGACAGGACTTTACTATGGCTACACCTTC. As protein: CASRPLTGLYYGYTF.

CDR3 nucleotide sequence: TGTGCCAGCTCCCGGCCCGGGGTCTCACAAATGAACACTGAAGCTTTCTTT. Translating it yields CASSRPGVSQMNTEAFF. V usage is TRBV28 and J usage is TRBJ1-1; the D is unclear. Looked up from germline, CDR1 is MDHEN and CDR2 is SYDVKM. The CDR3 contains 17 residues. Trimming took 8 bases from V and 0 from J, leaving 22 bases between them.

The V call is TRBV28, the J call TRBJ2-7; D may be TRBD1 (6 bases). CDR3 size: 14 residues. V gave up 7 bases and J gave up 1 base, with 14 bases separating them. In germline, CDR1 is MDHEN, CDR2 SYDVKM. The CDR3 nucleotides read TGTGCCAGCAAGGGGGAGAGGGGGTCCTACGAGCAGTACTTC. Translation: CASKGERGSYEQYF.

The CDR3 nucleotides are TGTGCCAGCAGCCCAGCAGGGTCACGATATGAGCAGTACTTC. Amino acid sequence: CASSPAGSRYEQYF. The rearrangement joins TRBV6-5 to TRBJ2-7; D might be TRBD1 (5 bases). V shed 6 bases and J shed 7 bases, with 19 bases lying between them. This CDR3 region has 14 residues. CDR1 is MNHEY, CDR2 SVGAGI, per germline.

V gene TRBV7-9 combines with J gene TRBJ1-6; no firm D call. The CDR3 extends over 12 amino acids. V lost 4 bases to trimming and J lost 13 bases, with 11 bases between them. Germline V gives CDR1 SEHNR, CDR2 FQNEAQ (reference sequence). CDR3 coding DNA: TGTGCCAGCAGCTCGAACCGATCCCCCCTCCACTTT. This translates into CASSSNRSPLHF.

This rearrangement joins TRBV5-4 to TRBJ1-6, with TRBD1 identical over 9 bases. The V segment lost 1 base and the J segment 9 bases; nucleotides outside the gene matches: 14. There are 18 residues in the CDR3. Per germline, CDR1 SGHNT and CDR2 YYREEE (reference sequence). CDR3 residues: CASSLYTGGDSRASPLHF. CDR3 nucleotide sequence: TGTGCCAGCAGCTTGTACACAGGGGGCGATTCAAGGGCTTCACCCCTCCACTTT.